These 13 T cell receptor beta chains were all obtained from the same sample, sequenced in a study of blood T cell repertoires in COVID-19. Assay used: immunoSEQ multiplex PCR; TCRdb lists only in-frame clones, some missing. The table lists 110,000 to 150,000 clones, about 84% of them singletons. What was sequenced was peripheral blood. These receptors came from a woman in her fifties or sixties with acute or convalescent COVID-19.

The J gene is TRBJ1-2, the V gene TRBV7-9; 8 nucleotides agree with TRBD1. CDR3 length: 14 residues. V shed 5 bases and J 7 bases; nucleotides not matched to a gene: 9. Germline V lookup: CDR1 SEHNR, CDR2 FQNEAQ (reference sequence). The CDR3 nucleotides are TGTGCCAGCAGCCAGGAGGGACAGGCGGGTGGCTACACCTTC. Translation: CASSQEGQAGGYTF.

The V call is TRBV3-1 (or the pseudogene TRBV3-2), the J call TRBJ2-3; D gene ambiguous. The V end lost 4 bases, the J end lost 1 base, and 6 bases lay between the germline ends. Germline-derived CDR1 and CDR2 are LGHDT and YNNKEL (reference sequence). The CDR3 extends over 13 amino acids. The CDR3 spells CASSPPGTDTQYF. The CDR3 nucleotides are TGTGCCAGCAGCCCCCCGGGCACAGATACGCAGTATTTT.

The J gene is TRBJ2-1, the V gene TRBV7-3; D call uncertain. The germline V and J ends were trimmed by 4 bases and 7 bases, with 14 bases remaining between them. The CDR3 covers 14 residues. Germline values: CDR1 SGHTA, CDR2 FQGTGA. The CDR3 loop is CASSSSVLGNEQFF. The CDR3 DNA sequence: TGTGCCAGCAGCTCCTCTGTCCTAGGAAATGAGCAGTTCTTC. Variable domain in full (rest from reference TRBV7-3 and TRBJ2-1): GAGVSQTPSNKVTEKGKYVELRCDPISGHTALYWYRQSLGQGPEFLIYFQGTGAADDSGLPNDRFFAVRPEGSVSTLKIQRTERGDSAVYLCASSSSVLGNEQFFGPGTRLTVL.

The chain employs TRBV9 and TRBJ1-2, with D unclear. Germline CDR1 is SGDLS and CDR2 is YYNGEE. The CDR3 spans 16 residues. V was cut by 0 bases and J by 2 bases, with 14 bases left in between. The DNA of the CDR3 is TGTGCCAGCAGCGTAGAGGGAGGTTCTACAAACTATGGCTACACCTTC. It encodes CASSVEGGSTNYGYTF.

The V gene is TRBV29-1, the J gene TRBJ2-5; no reliable D call. CDR1 SQVTM and CDR2 ANQGSEA come from the germline V gene. V gave up 7 bases and J gave up 5 bases, with 11 bases separating them. This CDR3 comprises 11 residues. The CDR3 DNA reads as TGCAGCGCGACGTACGGGGAGACCCAGTACTTC. This codes for CSATYGETQYF.

The rearrangement links TRBV5-1 to TRBJ2-5, with 7 bases lining up with TRBD2. This CDR3 is 12 amino acids long. Trimming at V came to 7 bases and at J to 4 bases, leaving 4 bases not matched to a gene. The germline V gene encodes CDR1 SGHRS and CDR2 YFSETQ. The DNA for the CDR3 is TGCGCCAGCGGGGAGGGGCTAGAGACCCAGTACTTC. Amino acid sequence: CASGEGLETQYF.

The CDR3 DNA reads TGTGCCAGCAGCTTTTTCCAGGGCAACTATGGCTACACCTTC. Protein sequence: CASSFFQGNYGYTF. The V gene is TRBV7-2, the J gene TRBJ1-2; D may be TRBD1 (5 bases). Per germline, CDR1 SGHTA and CDR2 FQGNSA. Trimming took off 3 bases at V and 2 bases at J, with 10 bases between the two ends. The CDR3 is 14 residues long.

This rearrangement joins TRBV7-2 to TRBJ1-2, with 8 bases identical to TRBD1. V lost 5 bases to trimming and J lost 3 bases; unmatched junction nucleotides: 8. CDR3 length: 15 amino acids. Germline-derived CDR1 and CDR2 are SGHTA and FQGNSA. This CDR3 reads CASSPPGGLDYGYTF. In DNA form, the CDR3 reads TGTGCCAGCAGCCCCCCAGGGGGCCTGGACTATGGCTACACCTTC.

This chain connects TRBV19 to TRBJ2-7, with D unresolved. Germline CDR1 LNHDA, CDR2 SQIVND (reference sequence). The V and J ends lost 1 base and 5 bases respectively, with 15 bases between them. CDR3 length: 15 residues. As DNA, the CDR3 is TGTGCCAGTAGTATAGGAGCTATCCCCACTCACGAGCAGTACTTC. This translates into CASSIGAIPTHEQYF.

The V gene is TRBV7-2, the J gene TRBJ1-3; unclear D gene. The CDR3 covers 13 residues. Trimming took 1 base from V and 7 from J, leaving 8 bases between them. CDR1 SGHTA and CDR2 FQGNSA come from the germline V gene. Here the CDR3 reads CASSLDLRNTIYF. CDR3 nucleotide sequence: TGTGCCAGCAGCTTAGATCTCCGGAACACCATATATTTT.

The chain combines TRBV6-5 with TRBJ1-5; D gene ambiguous. Trimming took off 0 bases at V and 6 bases at J, with 12 bases between the two ends. Germline V gene sequence: CDR1 MNHEY, CDR2 SVGAGI. This CDR3 has 15 amino acids. The CDR3 loop reads CASSYSIASGQPQHF. The CDR3 region has the DNA TGTGCCAGCAGTTACTCGATAGCGTCGGGTCAGCCCCAGCATTTT.

The chain joins TRBV4-2 to TRBJ2-3; TRBD2 aligns across 7 bases. V lost 1 base and J lost 3; bases outside the gene matches: 4. The CDR3 loop spans 15 amino acids. The germline CDR1 and CDR2 sequences are LGHNA and YNFKEQ. CDR3 sequence (DNA): TGTGCCAGCAGCCAAGGACTAGCTAGTACAGATACGCAGTATTTT. Encoded protein: CASSQGLASTDTQYF.

This chain links TRBV30 with TRBJ1-5, with D maybe TRBD1 (6 bases). Germline V gene data show CDR1 as GTSNPN and CDR2 as SVGIG (reference sequence). The germline V and J ends were trimmed by 4 bases and 4 bases, with 11 bases remaining between them. The CDR3 has 13 amino acids. CDR3 sequence: CAWTGQPNQPQHF. The CDR3 nucleotides read TGTGCCTGGACCGGACAGCCGAATCAGCCCCAGCATTTT.